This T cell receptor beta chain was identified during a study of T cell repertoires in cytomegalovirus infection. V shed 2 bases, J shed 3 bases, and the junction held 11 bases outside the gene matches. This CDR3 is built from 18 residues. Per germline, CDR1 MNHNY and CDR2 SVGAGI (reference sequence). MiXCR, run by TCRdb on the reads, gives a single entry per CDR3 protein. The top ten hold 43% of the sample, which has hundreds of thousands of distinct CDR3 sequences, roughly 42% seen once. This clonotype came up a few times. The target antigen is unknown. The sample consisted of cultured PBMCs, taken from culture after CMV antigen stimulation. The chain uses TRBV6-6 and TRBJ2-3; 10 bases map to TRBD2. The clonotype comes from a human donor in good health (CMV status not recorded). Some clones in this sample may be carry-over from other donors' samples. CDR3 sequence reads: CASSYSLAGVVATDTQYF. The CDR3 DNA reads TGTGCCAGCAGTTACAGCCTAGCGGGAGTGGTTGCTACAGATACGCAGTATTTT.